The 17 T cell receptor beta chains in this list originate from one sample, sequenced in a study of T cell changes during pregnancy in multiple sclerosis. Assay: immunoSEQ multiplex PCR; the TCRdb copy retains only in-frame clones and omits some. This table holds under 50,000 clones, approximately 90% found once. This sample comprised CD8+ T cells from peripheral blood mononuclear cells, obtained in the first trimester of pregnancy. The receptors were sampled from a female donor with multiple sclerosis, enrolled in a pregnancy study.

This chain joins TRBV9 and TRBJ2-2; 12 nucleotides match TRBD2. Germline V gives CDR1 SGDLS, CDR2 YYNGEE. CDR3 size: 19 residues. V dropped 4 bases and J dropped 4; count of bases not matched to a gene: 14. CDR3 region: CASSPALLAGGVGTGELFF. In DNA, the CDR3 is TGTGCCAGCAGCCCCGCTTTGCTAGCGGGGGGGGTTGGCACCGGGGAGCTGTTTTTT.

J is TRBJ2-3 and V is TRBV5-4; 7 nucleotides agree with TRBD2. CDR3 size: 17 residues. Losses at the gene ends were 4 bases for V and 6 bases for J; bases not matched to a gene: 17. Germline CDR1 SGHNT, CDR2 YYREEE (reference sequence). CDR3 sequence: CASSLPGHGEGSDTQYF. Written as DNA, the CDR3 is TGTGCCAGCAGCCTTCCGGGGCACGGGGAGGGTTCTGATACGCAGTATTTT. The complete variable domain, with remaining parts taken from reference TRBV5-4 and TRBJ2-3, reads ETGVTQSPTHLIKTRGQQVTLRCSSQSGHNTVSWYQQALGQGPQFIFQYYREEENGRGNFPPRFSGLQFPNYSSELNVNALELDDSALYLCASSLPGHGEGSDTQYFGPGTRLTVL.

This clone was seen only a few times. The V and J genes are TRBV6-5 and TRBJ2-7; possible D gene TRBD1, 6 bases. This CDR3 contains 16 residues. V gave up 0 bases and J gave up 1 base, with 13 bases separating them. Germline CDR1 is MNHEY and CDR2 is SVGAGI. CDR3 region: CASSYSRTEGSYEQYF. In nucleotides, the CDR3 is TGTGCCAGCAGTTACTCGAGGACAGAGGGGTCCTACGAGCAGTACTTC.

By share, this clone ranks as medium-sized. The chain couples TRBV4-3 to TRBJ1-4; D might be TRBD1 (5 bases). The germline CDR1 and CDR2 sequences are LGHNA and YSLEER. The CDR3 has 16 residues. The V end lost 0 bases, the J end lost 5 bases, and 13 bases lay between the germline ends. The CDR3 sequence is CASSQELGGQNEKLFF. DNA for the CDR3: TGCGCCAGCAGCCAAGAATTGGGGGGTCAGAATGAAAAACTGTTTTTT.

This sequence joins TRBV9 and TRBJ1-1; 7 bases are shared with TRBD1. With V trimmed by 4 bases and J by 1 base, 4 bases remained unmatched. Germline V gene sequence: CDR1 SGDLS, CDR2 YYNGEE. CDR3 length equals 14 residues. The DNA for the CDR3 is TGTGCCAGCAGCTCCCACAGGGGGAACACTGAAGCTTTCTTT. Translated, it gives CASSSHRGNTEAFF.

V usage is TRBV7-8 and J usage is TRBJ1-1; TRBD1 agrees at 10 bases. Per germline, CDR1 SGHVS and CDR2 FQNEAQ. CDR3 length equals 14 residues. Trimming at V came to 5 bases and at J to 6 bases, leaving 6 bases not matched to a gene. The CDR3 loop is CASSGTGVGSEAFF. The CDR3 DNA sequence: TGTGCCAGCAGCGGGACAGGGGTCGGCTCTGAAGCTTTCTTT.

The table lists this clone with a few counts. The chain recombines TRBV2 with TRBJ1-2; D is perhaps TRBD1 (5 bases). With 6 bases removed from V and 1 base from J, the gap between germline ends came to 9 bases. This CDR3 is built from 13 residues. Germline V gene lookup returns CDR1 SNHLY and CDR2 FYNNEI. The CDR3 here is CASRGLDNYGYTF. In nucleotides, the CDR3 is TGTGCCAGCAGGGGGCTAGATAACTATGGCTACACCTTC.

The V call is TRBV6-5, the J call TRBJ2-2, with TRBD2 identical over 11 bases. This CDR3 contains 15 residues. CDR1 and CDR2 (germline): MNHEY, SVGAGI. J was trimmed by 3 bases and V by 8 bases; bases with no gene match: 5. The CDR3 bases are TGTGCCAGCGGCTCACTAGCGGGGGACACCGGGGAGCTGTTTTTT. The encoded protein is CASGSLAGDTGELFF.

The chain recombines TRBV4-3 with TRBJ1-4; possibly TRBD1 for D (5 bases). The germline V gene has CDR1 LGHNA and CDR2 YSLEER. This CDR3 comprises 16 residues. V lost 0 bases to trimming and J lost 2 bases, with 10 bases between them. The CDR3 nucleotides read TGCGCCAGCAGCCAAGACCCCTCAGGGACTAATGAAAAACTGTTTTTT. The encoded protein is CASSQDPSGTNEKLFF.

The V and J genes are TRBV7-6 and TRBJ2-1; perhaps TRBD1 as D (5 bases). The V end lost 2 bases, the J end lost 5 bases, and 16 bases lay between the germline ends. Germline assignment: CDR1 SGHVS and CDR2 FNYEAQ. This CDR3 has 16 residues. The CDR3 DNA reads as TGTGCCAGCAGCTTATTCCAGGCAGGGTTTGACAATGAGCAGTTCTTC. As protein: CASSLFQAGFDNEQFF.

The chain has TRBV6-5 and TRBJ1-2, with 10 bases identical to TRBD1. Losses at the gene ends were 3 bases for V and 3 bases for J; bases not matched to a gene: 1. The CDR3 extends over 14 amino acids. Germline loops: CDR1 MNHEY, CDR2 SVGAGI. The CDR3 DNA sequence: TGTGCCAGCAGTTATGGGACAGGGGACTATGGCTACACCTTC. Its translation: CASSYGTGDYGYTF.

This clone has a single count. The CDR3 protein is CATSRDLRDTEAFF. The DNA of the CDR3 is TGTGCCACCAGCAGAGATTTGAGGGACACTGAAGCTTTCTTT. The gene calls are TRBV15 and TRBJ1-1; D is unresolved. Germline V gene sequence: CDR1 LNHNV, CDR2 YYDKDF (reference sequence). This CDR3 contains 14 residues. The V end lost 0 bases, the J end lost 3 bases, and 8 bases lay between the germline ends.

The V call is TRBV9, the J call TRBJ2-3, with 8 bases aligning to TRBD2. With 3 bases clipped from V and 6 bases from J, the junction kept 12 bases outside the gene matches. The CDR3 runs 16 residues. CDR1 is SGDLS and CDR2 is YYNGEE in the germline V gene. CDR3 loop: CASSDTSGLAMDTQYF. The CDR3 bases are TGTGCCAGCAGCGACACTAGCGGCCTAGCTATGGATACGCAGTATTTT.

The V and J genes are TRBV19 and TRBJ1-2; TRBD1 matches 10 bases. V lost 10 bases and J lost 7; bases outside the gene matches: 9. CDR3 length: 13 residues. CDR1 is LNHDA, CDR2 SQIVND, per germline (reference sequence). CDR3 DNA sequence: TGTGCCACCTGGGACAGGGGCACGTTTGGCTACACCTTC. Its protein product is CATWDRGTFGYTF. Combining the CDR3 with reference TRBV19 and TRBJ1-2 gives the whole variable domain DGGITQSPKYLFRKEGQNVTLSCEQNLNHDAMYWYRQDPGQGLRLIYYSQIVNDFQKGDIAEGYSVSREKKESFPLTVTSAQKNPTAFYLCATWDRGTFGYTFGSGTRLTVV.

This chain links TRBV4-3 with TRBJ1-1; a possible D gene is TRBD1 (5 bases). V was cut by 0 bases and J by 5 bases, with 13 bases left in between. CDR1 and CDR2 from the germline V gene are LGHNA and YSLEER. This CDR3 spans 15 amino acids. CDR3 in amino acids: CASSQDPGGETEAFF. The CDR3 DNA sequence: TGCGCCAGCAGCCAAGACCCGGGGGGGGAGACTGAAGCTTTCTTT.

The rearrangement uses TRBV5-6 and TRBJ1-1, with 9 nucleotides matching TRBD1. The germline V gene has CDR1 SGHDT and CDR2 YYEEEE. The CDR3 is 15 residues long. J lost 6 bases, V lost 2 bases, and 8 bases had no gene match. CDR3 in amino acids: CASSFPGQGISEAFF. Here the CDR3 DNA reads TGTGCCAGCAGCTTCCCGGGACAGGGAATTTCTGAAGCTTTCTTT.

The CDR3 protein is CASSLYVGTGHMRGYTF. For the CDR3, the DNA is TGTGCCAGCAGTTTATATGTCGGGACAGGCCACATGAGGGGCTACACCTTC. The rearrangement uses TRBV27 and TRBJ1-2, with 8 positions matching TRBD1. J gave up 8 bases and V 1 base, and 15 bases lay outside the gene matches. CDR1 and CDR2 from the germline V gene are MNHEY and SMNVEV (reference sequence). The CDR3 contains 17 residues.